A single sample is the source of the 17 T cell receptor beta chains below, sequenced in a study of PD-1 blockade in classical Hodgkin lymphoma. Sequencing was performed with immunoSEQ multiplex PCR; in TCRdb, only in-frame clones are kept and a portion is missing. The sample includes around 31,000 clones, 81% of them seen just once. Described time point: cycle 4 day 1 (C4D1), after six to seven weeks of nivolumab. Autologous stem cell transplantation was followed by relapse in every patient, and brentuximab vedotin exposure varied. Sequencing used peripheral blood mononuclear cells (PBMCs), obtained before the fourth cycle of nivolumab. These TCRs come from a human donor with classical Hodgkin lymphoma.

The chain couples TRBV7-2 to TRBJ2-7, with 11 bases that match TRBD2. V was clipped by 2 bases and J by 6 bases; unmatched bases: 12. CDR3 length: 17 amino acids. The germline CDR1 and CDR2 sequences are SGHTA and FQGNSA. CDR3 sequence (DNA): TGTGCCAGCAGCTTACGACTAGCGGGAAGTCACGGCCTCGAGCAGTACTTC. It specifies CASSLRLAGSHGLEQYF.

In this sample, this clone turned up once. The chain uses TRBV7-3 and TRBJ2-7; the match to TRBD1 covers 9 bases. V was pared by 6 bases and J by 4 bases, with 4 bases of the junction left unmatched. The CDR3 runs 13 residues. Germline V gene data show CDR1 as SGHTA and CDR2 as FQGTGA. The DNA for the CDR3 is TGTGCCAGCAGGTCCGGGACAGGGTACGAGCAGTACTTC. Protein sequence: CASRSGTGYEQYF.

The chain carries TRBV4-2 and TRBJ2-2; D not resolved. This CDR3 spans 13 amino acids. The V gene lost 1 base and the J gene lost 5 bases, with 5 bases spanning the gap. Germline V lookup: CDR1 LGHNA, CDR2 YNFKEQ. In DNA form, the CDR3 reads TGTGCCAGCAGCCAAGCCCTTACCGGGGAGCTGTTTTTT. Translated: CASSQALTGELFF.

The J gene is TRBJ2-1, the V gene TRBV10-3; maybe TRBD1 (5 bases). Germline V gene data show CDR1 as ENHRY and CDR2 as SYGVKD. The CDR3 totals 13 residues. The ends were cut back, 10 bases at V and 1 base at J, with 11 bases in the middle. In nucleotides, the CDR3 is TGTGCCACTGGGGCTAGGTCCTACAATGAGCAGTTCTTC. This gives the protein CATGARSYNEQFF.

The CDR3 protein is CASSLVGKRDGTQYF. The DNA of the CDR3 is TGTGCCAGCAGCTTAGTGGGGAAACGGGATGGTACGCAGTATTTT. The chain employs TRBV7-9 and TRBJ2-3; perhaps TRBD2 as D (5 bases). Trimming took off 1 base at V and 8 bases at J, with 16 bases between the two ends. Germline V gene lookup returns CDR1 SEHNR and CDR2 FQNEAQ (reference sequence). This CDR3 is built from 15 residues.

The chain recombines TRBV2 with TRBJ2-7; 12 positions match TRBD2. CDR1 SNHLY and CDR2 FYNNEI come from the germline V gene. CDR3 length: 18 residues. Unmatched junction bases numbered 10, after V lost 1 base and J lost 3 bases. CDR3 sequence reads: CASSEVSPTSGRIYEQYF. The CDR3, as DNA: TGTGCCAGCAGTGAAGTATCACCGACTAGCGGGAGAATCTACGAGCAGTACTTC. Using reference TRBV2 and TRBJ2-7 for the parts outside the CDR3, the full variable domain is EPEVTQTPSHQVTQMGQEVILRCVPISNHLYFYWYRQILGQKVEFLVSFYNNEISEKSEIFDDQFSVERPDGSNFTLKIRSTKLEDSAMYFCASSEVSPTSGRIYEQYFGPGTRLTVT.

V usage is TRBV6-6 and J usage is TRBJ2-5; D remains ambiguous. Germline assignment: CDR1 MNHNY and CDR2 SVGAGI (reference sequence). Trimming removed 7 bases from V and 5 bases from J, with 11 bases in between. The CDR3 has 12 amino acids. In DNA form, the CDR3 reads TGTGCCAGCACTCCGGTGGGGGAGACCCAGTACTTC. Protein: CASTPVGETQYF.

V and J are TRBV7-9 and TRBJ2-2, with a possible D match to TRBD1 (5 bases). The V end was cut by 3 bases, the J end by 4 bases, with 9 bases between. This CDR3 comprises 14 residues. Germline CDR1 SEHNR, CDR2 FQNEAQ (reference sequence). The CDR3 DNA follows: TGTGCCAGCAGCTTCCAGGGCAGCACCGGGGAGCTGTTTTTT. Protein sequence: CASSFQGSTGELFF. The complete variable domain, with remaining parts taken from reference TRBV7-9 and TRBJ2-2, reads DTGVSQNPRHKITKRGQNVTFRCDPISEHNRLYWYRQTLGQGPEFLTYFQNEAQLEKSRLLSDRFSAERPKGSFSTLEIQRTEQGDSAMYLCASSFQGSTGELFFGEGSRLTVL.

There are a few counts of this clone. The chain carries TRBV2 and TRBJ1-1; D gene uncertain. Germline CDR1 and CDR2: SNHLY and FYNNEI. The CDR3 covers 12 residues. Trimming took 7 bases from V and 6 from J, leaving 12 bases between them. The CDR3 DNA is TGTGCCAGCATCATCTCGCTCGCTGAAGCTTTCTTT. This codes for CASIISLAEAFF.

V usage is TRBV27 and J usage is TRBJ2-7; 11 positions match TRBD1. The CDR3 spans 15 residues. The V segment lost 2 bases and the J segment 9 bases; nucleotides outside the gene matches: 9. The germline CDR1 and CDR2 sequences are MNHEY and SMNVEV (reference sequence). The CDR3 nucleotides read TGTGCCAGCAGTTTAGCCGGGGACAGGGGGTTGGTGCAGTACGTC. This gives the protein CASSLAGDRGLVQYV.

This sequence joins TRBV7-2 and TRBJ2-7; the D gene is possibly TRBD1 (6 bases). The CDR3 has 13 residues. Germline lookup yields CDR1 SGHTA and CDR2 FQGNSA. Trimming took off 2 bases at V and 4 bases at J, with 9 bases between the two ends. CDR3 in amino acids: CASSLNREYEQYF. In DNA, the CDR3 is TGTGCCAGCAGCTTAAACAGGGAATACGAGCAGTACTTC.

This clone was seen a handful of times. V usage is TRBV11-2 and J usage is TRBJ1-1; D call uncertain. Germline CDR1 reads SGHAT; CDR2 reads FQNNGV. The V gene lost 2 bases and the J gene lost 5 bases, with 12 bases spanning the gap. This CDR3 comprises 14 residues. The CDR3 sequence is CASSLSYGNTEAFF. The CDR3 DNA is TGTGCCAGCAGCTTAAGCTACGGCAATACTGAAGCTTTCTTT.

CDR3: CASSQVRQQFSSTDTQYF. The CDR3 nucleotides read TGCGCCAGCAGCCAAGTACGACAGCAGTTTTCTAGCACAGATACGCAGTATTTT. The chain carries TRBV4-1 and TRBJ2-3; D might be TRBD1 (5 bases). This CDR3 contains 18 residues. Looked up from germline, CDR1 is MGHRA and CDR2 is YSYEKL. With 1 base removed from V and 0 bases from J, the gap between germline ends came to 17 bases.

This clone has more than one count but fewer than ten. For the CDR3, the DNA is TGTGCCAGCAGCCCTCGTACTGAAGCTTTCTTT. This translates into CASSPRTEAFF. The chain combines TRBV7-9 with TRBJ1-1; D is undetermined. CDR3 length: 11 amino acids. The V end lost 5 bases, the J end lost 5 bases, and 6 bases lay between the germline ends. Germline-derived CDR1 and CDR2 are SEHNR and FQNEAQ (reference sequence).

J is TRBJ2-6 and V is TRBV28, with D unresolved. The CDR3 extends over 13 amino acids. Germline CDR1 MDHEN, CDR2 SYDVKM. Trimming removed 7 bases at V and 1 base at J, with 5 bases between. The CDR3 DNA is TGTGCCAGCAATCCTTCTGGGGCCAACGTCCTGACTTTC. Translation gives CASNPSGANVLTF.

V usage is TRBV7-2 and J usage is TRBJ2-6, with 8 positions matching TRBD1. CDR1 is SGHTA, CDR2 FQGNSA, per germline. The CDR3 covers 16 residues. Germline trimming cut 5 bases from V and 0 bases from J; bases unmatched to any gene: 3. The CDR3 DNA sequence: TGTGCCAGCAGCAGCACAGGGGGCTCTGGGGCCAACGTCCTGACTTTC. It is translated as CASSSTGGSGANVLTF. Combining the CDR3 with reference TRBV7-2 and TRBJ2-6 gives the whole variable domain GAGVSQSPSNKVTEKGKDVELRCDPISGHTALYWYRQSLGQGLEFLIYFQGNSAPDKSGLPSDRFSAERTGGSVSTLTIQRTQQEDSAVYLCASSSTGGSGANVLTFGAGSRLTVL.

The chain combines TRBV18 with TRBJ2-7; a possible D gene is TRBD1 (6 bases). The length of the CDR3 is 13 residues. Germline CDR1 is KGHSH and CDR2 is LQKENI. Trimming removed 3 bases from V and 7 bases from J, with 13 bases in between. The CDR3 spells CASSPGRGLEQYV. For the CDR3, the DNA is TGTGCCAGCTCACCGGGCAGGGGTCTGGAGCAGTACGTC.